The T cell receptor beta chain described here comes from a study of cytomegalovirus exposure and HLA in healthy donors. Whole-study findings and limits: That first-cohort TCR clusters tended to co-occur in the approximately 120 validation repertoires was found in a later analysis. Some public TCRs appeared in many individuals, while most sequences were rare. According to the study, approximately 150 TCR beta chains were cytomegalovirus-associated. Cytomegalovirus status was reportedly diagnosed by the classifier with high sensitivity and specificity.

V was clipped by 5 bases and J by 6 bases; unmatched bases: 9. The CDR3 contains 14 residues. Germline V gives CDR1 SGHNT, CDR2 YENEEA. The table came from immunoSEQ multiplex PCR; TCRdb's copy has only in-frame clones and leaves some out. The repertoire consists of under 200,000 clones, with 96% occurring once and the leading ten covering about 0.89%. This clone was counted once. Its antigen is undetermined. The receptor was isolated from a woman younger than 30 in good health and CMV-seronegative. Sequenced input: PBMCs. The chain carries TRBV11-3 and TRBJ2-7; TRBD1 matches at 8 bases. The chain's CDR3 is CASSPQTGEGEQYF. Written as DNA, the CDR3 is TGTGCCAGCAGCCCTCAGACAGGGGAAGGCGAGCAGTACTTC.